A selection of T cell receptor beta chains follows, all from one sample in a study of cytomegalovirus exposure and HLA in healthy donors. Data came from immunoSEQ multiplex PCR; TCRdb stores just in-frame clones and leaves some out. The sample includes 95,000 to 150,000 clones, around 75% seen only once; the top ten take about 8.3%. Sequenced sample: PBMCs. The source of these receptors is a woman aged 45 to 65 in good health and CMV-seropositive. Each CDR3 is given with its conserved first and last residue. The D gene is left open where the match is weak. Only some rows state a clone size, as once, few, many or a class for expanded clones.

>TRBD2|TRBV7-9|TRBJ2-1|.
CASSSVGHWTSRYNEQFF
TGTGCCAGCAGCTCCGTTGGTCACTGGACTAGCCGTTACAATGAGCAGTTCTTC
>.|TRBV6-5|TRBJ1-5|.
CASTPLRGYQPQHF
TGTGCCAGCACCCCCCTCCGAGGATATCAGCCCCAGCATTTT
>.|TRBV30|TRBJ1-1|.
CAWNQAGPYTEAFF
TGTGCCTGGAACCAGGCGGGGCCGTACACTGAAGCTTTCTTT
>.|TRBV2|TRBJ2-3|.
CASSGATGRSTQDSTDTQYF
TGTGCCAGCAGTGGGGCGACAGGCCGATCGACCCAGGATTCCACAGATACGCAGTATTTT
>TRBD1|TRBV2|TRBJ2-3|.
CASRLQGSTDTQYF
TGTGCCAGCAGATTACAGGGGAGCACAGATACGCAGTATTTT
>.|TRBV27|TRBJ2-3|few
CASSLRGQSTDTQYF
TGTGCCAGCAGTTTAAGGGGCCAAAGCACAGATACGCAGTATTTT
>.|TRBV7-9|TRBJ1-2|.
CASSLTGTLYGYTF
TGTGCCAGCAGCTTAACAGGGACCCTCTATGGCTACACCTTC
>TRBD1|TRBV6-5|TRBJ2-7|.
CASSRSGQGYEQYF
TGTGCCAGCAGTCGTTCGGGACAGGGCTACGAGCAGTACTTC
>.|TRBV15|TRBJ2-2|.
CATSRRDFSSDTGELFF
TGTGCCACCAGCAGACGGGACTTTAGTAGTGACACCGGGGAGCTGTTTTTT
>TRBD1|TRBV7-8|TRBJ2-7|once
CASSWDRNYEQYF
TGTGCCAGCAGCTGGGACAGAAACTACGAGCAGTACTTC
>.|TRBV18|TRBJ2-2|.
CASSSQSNTGELFF
TGTGCCAGCTCCTCACAGTCGAACACCGGGGAGCTGTTTTTT
>.|TRBV30|TRBJ1-3|.
CAWSVIADTIYF
TGTGCCTGGAGTGTAATAGCTGACACCATATATTTT
>.|TRBV7-2|TRBJ1-2|.
CASSLESIDYGYTF
TGTGCCAGCAGCCTGGAGTCCATCGACTATGGCTACACCTTC
>TRBD2|TRBV5-6|TRBJ2-1|.
CASSWGGLAGRSSYNEQFF
TGTGCCAGCAGCTGGGGGGGACTAGCGGGGAGGAGCTCCTACAATGAGCAGTTCTTC
>TRBD1|TRBV7-2|TRBJ1-6|.
CASSFNRGYNSPLHF
TGTGCCAGCAGCTTCAACAGGGGCTATAATTCACCCCTCCACTTT